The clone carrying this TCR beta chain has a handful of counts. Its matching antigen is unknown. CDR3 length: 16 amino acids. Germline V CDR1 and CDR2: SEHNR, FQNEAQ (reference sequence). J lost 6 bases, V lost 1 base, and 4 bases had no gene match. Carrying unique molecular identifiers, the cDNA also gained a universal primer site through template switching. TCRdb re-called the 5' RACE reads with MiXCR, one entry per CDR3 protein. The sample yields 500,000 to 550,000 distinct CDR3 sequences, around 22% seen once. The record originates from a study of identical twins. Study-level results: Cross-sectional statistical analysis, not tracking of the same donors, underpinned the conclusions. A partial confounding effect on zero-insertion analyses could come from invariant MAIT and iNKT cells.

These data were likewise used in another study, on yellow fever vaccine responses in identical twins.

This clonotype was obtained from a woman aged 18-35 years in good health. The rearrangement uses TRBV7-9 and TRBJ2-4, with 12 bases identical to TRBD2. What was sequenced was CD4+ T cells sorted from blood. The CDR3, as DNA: TGTGCCAGCAGCTTAGGACTAGCGGGGGTTTCAAACATTCAGTACTTC. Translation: CASSLGLAGVSNIQYF.